This TCR beta chain emerged from a study of T cell responses to AZD1222 COVID-19 vaccine. TCRdb keeps only in-frame clones here, not all; method: immunoSEQ multiplex PCR. The repertoire consists of more than 100,000 clones, with 86% occurring once and the leading ten covering 7.7%. Findings and limits, study-wide: Clonal diversity was possibly underestimated, and the donors were mostly white British, with more females.

On this clone itself: Its antigen remains unidentified.

The CDR3 is 16 amino acids. The ends lost 5 bases at V and 5 bases at J; junction bases unmatched: 11. CDR1 is SEHNR and CDR2 is FQNEAQ in the germline V gene (reference sequence). The genes are TRBV7-9 and TRBJ2-5; 10 bases are a match to TRBD1. Source: peripheral blood, taken on day 0 of AZD1222 vaccination. This receptor was taken from an adult in good health. CDR3 sequence reads: CASSPTRTGGTETQYF. For the CDR3, the DNA is TGTGCCAGCAGCCCTACCCGGACAGGGGGGACGGAGACCCAGTACTTC.